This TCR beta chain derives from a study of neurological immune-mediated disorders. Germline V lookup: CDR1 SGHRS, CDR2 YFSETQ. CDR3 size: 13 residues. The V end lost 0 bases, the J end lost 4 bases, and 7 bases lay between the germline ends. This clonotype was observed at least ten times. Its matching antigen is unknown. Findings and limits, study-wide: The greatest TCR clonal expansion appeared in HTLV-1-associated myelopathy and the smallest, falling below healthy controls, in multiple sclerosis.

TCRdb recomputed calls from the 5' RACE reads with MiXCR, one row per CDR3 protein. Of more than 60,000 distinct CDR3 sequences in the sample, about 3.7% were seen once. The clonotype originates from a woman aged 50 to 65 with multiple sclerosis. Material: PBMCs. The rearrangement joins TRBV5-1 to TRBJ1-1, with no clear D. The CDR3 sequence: CASSLEYSTEAFF. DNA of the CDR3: TGCGCCAGCAGCTTGGAGTACAGCACTGAAGCTTTCTTT.